The rows below give T cell receptor beta chains drawn from one sample of a study of cytomegalovirus exposure and HLA in healthy donors. Clones were read by immunoSEQ multiplex PCR, and TCRdb kept only the in-frame ones, dropping some. The sample table sets out 50,000 to 55,000 clones. The material sequenced was PBMCs. All receptors come from a woman in her sixties in good health and CMV-seropositive. CDR3s include the opening cysteine and the closing phenylalanine or tryptophan. D genes are given only for firm matches.

d_gene	v_gene	j_gene	CDR3nt	CDR3aa
TRBD2	TRBV5-1	TRBJ2-3	TGCGCCAGCAGCTTGTCTGTCGGCGGGGGGGCCGCAGATACGCAGTATTTT	CASSLSVGGGAADTQYF
.	TRBV6-4	TRBJ2-3	TGTGCCAGCAGTGACCGGGGGGCCAGCACAGATACGCAGTATTTT	CASSDRGASTDTQYF
TRBD1	TRBV18	TRBJ2-1	TGTGCCAGCTCACCTCCCGGGACAGCTACTTTTAGCAATGAGCAGTTCTTC	CASSPPGTATFSNEQFF
TRBD2	TRBV11-2	TRBJ2-7	TGTGCCAGCAGCTGGGGACTAGCGGGGGCTAGAGCCTACGAGCAGTACTTC	CASSWGLAGARAYEQYF
.	TRBV7-2	TRBJ2-1	TGTGCCAGCAGCCTCCTCGGGGTGGCCGCTCCCAACAATGAGCAGTTCTTC	CASSLLGVAAPNNEQFF
TRBD1	TRBV5-8	TRBJ1-2	TGTGCCAGCGTCTCACTGGGGACAGGTCTTAACTATGGCTACACCTTC	CASVSLGTGLNYGYTF
TRBD2	TRBV5-1	TRBJ2-1	TGCGCCAGCAGCTTGGTGGGAGGGTGGGGTACTGGGGATGAGCAGTTCTTC	CASSLVGGWGTGDEQFF
.	TRBV27	TRBJ1-5	TGTGCCAGCATCTCCTTAGGGTGGCGGACGGGGGTTGCGCCCCAGCATTTT	CASISLGWRTGVAPQHF
.	TRBV5-1	TRBJ2-7	TGCGCCAGCAGCTCGACAGGTGCCAACTACTACGAGCAGTACTTC	CASSSTGANYYEQYF
.	TRBV18	TRBJ2-7	TGTGCCAGCTCACCCGACAGGTATACCTACGAGCAGTACTTC	CASSPDRYTYEQYF
TRBD1	TRBV30	TRBJ1-6	TGTGCCTGGAGATTTAAGGACAGGGAGGTAGGGGGGAATTCACCCCTACACTTT	CAWRFKDREVGGNSPLHF
.	TRBV4-1	TRBJ1-4	TGCGCCAGCAGCCAAGACAGTTATGAAAAACTGTTTTTT	CASSQDSYEKLFF
TRBD1	TRBV4-3	TRBJ2-3	TGCGCCAGCAGCCAGGGACAGGGGATAGCAGATACGCAGTATTTT	CASSQGQGIADTQYF
.	TRBV2	TRBJ1-1	TGTGCCAGCAGAGGTGACAGCTTGAACACTGAAGCTTTCTTT	CASRGDSLNTEAFF
.	TRBV5-5	TRBJ2-2	TGTGCCAGCAGCTTGGTTACAAACACCGGGGAGCTGTTTTTT	CASSLVTNTGELFF
TRBD2	TRBV5-1	TRBJ2-3	TGCGCCAGCAGCTTGAGTACAGCGGGGGGGACAGATACGCAGTATTTT	CASSLSTAGGTDTQYF